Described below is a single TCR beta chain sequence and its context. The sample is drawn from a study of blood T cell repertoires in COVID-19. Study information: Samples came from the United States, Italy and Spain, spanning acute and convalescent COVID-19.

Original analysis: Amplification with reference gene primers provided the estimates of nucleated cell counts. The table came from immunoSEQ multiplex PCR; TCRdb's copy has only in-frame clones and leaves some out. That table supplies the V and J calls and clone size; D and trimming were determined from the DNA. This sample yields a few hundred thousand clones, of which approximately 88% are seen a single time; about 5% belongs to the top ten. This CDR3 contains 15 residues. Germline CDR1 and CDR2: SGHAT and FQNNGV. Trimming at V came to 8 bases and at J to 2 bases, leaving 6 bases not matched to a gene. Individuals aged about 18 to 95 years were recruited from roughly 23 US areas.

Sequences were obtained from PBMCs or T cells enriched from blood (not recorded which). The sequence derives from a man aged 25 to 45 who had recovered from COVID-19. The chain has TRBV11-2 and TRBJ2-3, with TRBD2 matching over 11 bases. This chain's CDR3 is CASRPGLAATDTQYF. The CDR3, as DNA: TGTGCCAGCCGACCGGGACTAGCGGCCACAGATACGCAGTATTTT.